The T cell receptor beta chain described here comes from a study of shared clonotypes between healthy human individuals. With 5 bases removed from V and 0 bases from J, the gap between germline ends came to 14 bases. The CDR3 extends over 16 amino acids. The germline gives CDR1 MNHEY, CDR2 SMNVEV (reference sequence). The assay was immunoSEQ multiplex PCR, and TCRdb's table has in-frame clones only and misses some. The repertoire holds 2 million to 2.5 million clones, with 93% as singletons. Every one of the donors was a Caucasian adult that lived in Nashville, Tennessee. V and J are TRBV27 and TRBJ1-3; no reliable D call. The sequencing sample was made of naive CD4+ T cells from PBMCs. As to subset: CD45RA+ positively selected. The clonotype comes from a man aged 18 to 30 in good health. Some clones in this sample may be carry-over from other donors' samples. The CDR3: CASSDGPIRSGNTIYF. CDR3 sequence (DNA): TGTGCCAGCAGTGACGGGCCTATTCGCTCTGGAAACACCATATATTTT.